Listed below are T cell receptor beta chains from one sample, sequenced in a study of response to subunit inactivated influenza vaccine. TCRdb processed the RT-PCR reads anew with MiXCR; each CDR3 protein has one entry. The data contain roughly 790,000 distinct CDR3 sequences, approximately 22% of them seen just once; the ten biggest clones take up 10% to 13%. The sequenced sample was PBMCs from blood, obtained more than 4 days after vaccination. The receptor source for this set is a man aged 45-60 years who received an inactivated influenza vaccine. Each CDR3 is given with its conserved first and last residue. A D gene is named only where the DNA matches it firmly. A clone size is listed for some rows: how often the clone was seen (once, few, many), or a class if it is expanded.

abundance: few
d_gene: NA
v_gene: TRBV6-5
j_gene: TRBJ2-3
CDR3aa: CASSYSGGPKGQYF
CDR3nt: TGTGCCAGCAGTTACTCGGGTGGACCCAAGGGGCAGTATTTT

abundance: NA
d_gene: TRBD1
v_gene: TRBV11-2
j_gene: TRBJ2-7
CDR3aa: CASSSGQTLSYEQYF
CDR3nt: TGTGCCAGCAGCTCGGGACAGACCCTCTCCTACGAGCAGTACTTC

abundance: NA
d_gene: NA
v_gene: TRBV12-3/TRBV12-4
j_gene: TRBJ2-5
CDR3aa: CASSFDSYQETQYF
CDR3nt: TGTGCCAGCAGTTTCGACTCGTACCAAGAGACCCAGTACTTC

abundance: few
d_gene: NA
v_gene: TRBV5-1
j_gene: TRBJ2-7
CDR3aa: CASSPRFGAYEQYF
CDR3nt: TGCGCCAGCAGCCCCCGGTTCGGTGCTTACGAGCAGTACTTC

abundance: NA
d_gene: TRBD2
v_gene: TRBV11-2
j_gene: TRBJ2-2
CDR3aa: CANKREGNTGELFF
CDR3nt: TGTGCCAATAAGCGGGAGGGGAACACCGGGGAGCTGTTTTTT

abundance: NA
d_gene: NA
v_gene: TRBV21-1
j_gene: TRBJ1-2
CDR3aa: CATLGQVYGYTF
CDR3nt: TGTGCCACCTTAGGACAGGTCTATGGCTACACCTTC

abundance: NA
d_gene: TRBD1
v_gene: TRBV12-3/TRBV12-4
j_gene: TRBJ2-3
CDR3aa: CASRGQGFDTQYF
CDR3nt: TGTGCCAGCAGGGGACAGGGATTCGATACGCAGTATTTT

abundance: NA
d_gene: NA
v_gene: TRBV11-3
j_gene: TRBJ2-4
CDR3aa: CASSPPGGGSIQYF
CDR3nt: TGTGCCAGCAGCCCGCCCGGGGGCGGATCCATTCAGTACTTC

abundance: few
d_gene: NA
v_gene: TRBV6-1
j_gene: TRBJ2-2
CDR3aa: CASSDMAGKNTGELFF
CDR3nt: TGTGCCAGCAGTGATATGGCGGGGAAGAACACCGGGGAGCTGTTTTTT

abundance: few
d_gene: NA
v_gene: TRBV5-1
j_gene: TRBJ1-1
CDR3aa: CASSLEERSKAFF
CDR3nt: TGCGCCAGCAGCCTGGAGGAGAGGAGCAAAGCTTTCTTT

abundance: NA
d_gene: TRBD2
v_gene: TRBV25-1
j_gene: TRBJ2-1
CDR3aa: CASIPSGSLNEQFF
CDR3nt: TGTGCCAGCATCCCTAGCGGGAGTTTGAATGAGCAGTTCTTC

abundance: many
d_gene: NA
v_gene: TRBV28
j_gene: TRBJ2-2
CDR3aa: CASNSGAYTGELFF
CDR3nt: TGTGCCAGCAACTCGGGAGCGTACACCGGGGAGCTGTTTTTT

abundance: NA
d_gene: NA
v_gene: TRBV6-2/TRBV6-3
j_gene: TRBJ2-7
CDR3aa: CASKDRPYEQYF
CDR3nt: TGTGCCAGCAAGGACAGACCCTACGAGCAGTACTTC

abundance: few
d_gene: NA
v_gene: TRBV20-1
j_gene: TRBJ1-1
CDR3aa: CEAREDMNTEAFF
CDR3nt: TGCGAGGCTCGGGAAGACATGAACACTGAAGCTTTCTTT

abundance: few
d_gene: TRBD2
v_gene: TRBV24-1
j_gene: TRBJ2-1
CDR3aa: CATSDSRTSGGNYNEQFF
CDR3nt: TGTGCCACCAGTGATTCCCGGACTAGCGGGGGCAACTACAATGAGCAGTTCTTC

abundance: NA
d_gene: NA
v_gene: TRBV10-3
j_gene: TRBJ2-1
CDR3aa: CAIGRGTSYNEQFF
CDR3nt: TGTGCCATAGGGCGGGGTACGAGCTACAATGAGCAGTTCTTC

abundance: NA
d_gene: NA
v_gene: TRBV6-2/TRBV6-3
j_gene: TRBJ1-2
CDR3aa: CASSQGNGYTF
CDR3nt: TGTGCCAGCAGTCAGGGGAACGGCTACACCTTC

abundance: NA
d_gene: NA
v_gene: TRBV3-1
j_gene: TRBJ2-1
CDR3aa: CASSRGLTISNEQFF
CDR3nt: TGTGCCAGCAGCCGGGGTTTAACTATATCCAATGAGCAGTTCTTC

abundance: NA
d_gene: TRBD2
v_gene: TRBV6-5
j_gene: TRBJ2-1
CDR3aa: CASSYSYPGTSGTYNEQFF
CDR3nt: TGTGCCAGCAGTTACTCGTATCCAGGGACTAGCGGGACCTACAATGAGCAGTTCTTC

abundance: few
d_gene: TRBD2
v_gene: TRBV4-3
j_gene: TRBJ2-1
CDR3aa: CASSHGLAGPQFF
CDR3nt: TGCGCCAGCAGCCACGGACTAGCGGGACCGCAGTTCTTC

abundance: NA
d_gene: NA
v_gene: TRBV28
j_gene: TRBJ2-5
CDR3aa: CASSENRGGETQYF
CDR3nt: TGTGCCAGCAGTGAGAACAGGGGGGGGGAGACCCAGTACTTC

abundance: few
d_gene: NA
v_gene: TRBV5-1
j_gene: TRBJ1-5
CDR3aa: CASSFLGPRSNQPQHF
CDR3nt: TGCGCCAGCAGCTTTCTCGGCCCGAGGAGCAATCAGCCCCAGCATTTT

abundance: NA
d_gene: NA
v_gene: TRBV4-3
j_gene: TRBJ1-4
CDR3aa: CASSQDLDATNEKLFF
CDR3nt: TGCGCCAGCAGCCAAGACTTAGACGCAACTAATGAAAAACTGTTTTTT

abundance: NA
d_gene: NA
v_gene: TRBV4-3
j_gene: TRBJ2-5
CDR3aa: CASSPLASPRAQETQYF
CDR3nt: TGCGCCAGCAGCCCATTGGCAAGCCCTCGGGCGCAAGAGACCCAGTACTTC

abundance: NA
d_gene: NA
v_gene: TRBV20-1
j_gene: TRBJ2-1
CDR3aa: CSARGRDSYNEQFF
CDR3nt: TGCAGTGCTAGGGGGCGGGACTCCTACAATGAGCAGTTCTTC

abundance: few
d_gene: TRBD2
v_gene: TRBV7-3
j_gene: TRBJ2-1
CDR3aa: CASSLLAGVDDNEQFF
CDR3nt: TGTGCCAGCAGCTTACTAGCGGGAGTTGACGACAATGAGCAGTTCTTC

abundance: NA
d_gene: TRBD2
v_gene: TRBV12-3/TRBV12-4
j_gene: TRBJ2-1
CDR3aa: CASSLSGSRNEQFF
CDR3nt: TGTGCCAGCAGTTTAAGCGGGAGTAGGAATGAGCAGTTCTTC

abundance: few
d_gene: NA
v_gene: TRBV20-1
j_gene: TRBJ2-5
CDR3aa: CSARGQNGETQYF
CDR3nt: TGCAGTGCTAGAGGACAGAACGGGGAGACCCAGTACTTC

abundance: few
d_gene: NA
v_gene: TRBV12-3/TRBV12-4
j_gene: TRBJ2-1
CDR3aa: CASGRIYNEQFF
CDR3nt: TGTGCCAGCGGCAGGATCTACAATGAGCAGTTCTTC

abundance: NA
d_gene: TRBD1
v_gene: TRBV4-3
j_gene: TRBJ2-1
CDR3aa: CASSQDRGQLWEQFF
CDR3nt: TGCGCCAGCAGCCAAGACAGGGGGCAACTTTGGGAGCAGTTCTTC

abundance: NA
d_gene: TRBD2
v_gene: TRBV11-2
j_gene: TRBJ2-1
CDR3aa: CASSLGREGYLGRKSYNEQFF
CDR3nt: TGTGCCAGCAGCTTAGGCAGGGAGGGGTACCTCGGGAGAAAGAGCTACAATGAGCAGTTCTTC

abundance: NA
d_gene: NA
v_gene: TRBV6-2/TRBV6-3
j_gene: TRBJ2-3
CDR3aa: CASSYSTRGSTDTQYF
CDR3nt: TGTGCCAGCAGTTACTCGACGCGGGGCAGCACAGATACGCAGTATTTT

abundance: NA
d_gene: NA
v_gene: TRBV20-1
j_gene: TRBJ2-1
CDR3aa: CSARDPRGGNEQFF
CDR3nt: TGCAGTGCTAGAGATCCCAGGGGAGGCAATGAGCAGTTCTTC

abundance: NA
d_gene: NA
v_gene: TRBV15
j_gene: TRBJ2-5
CDR3aa: CATSRVQGEETQYF
CDR3nt: TGTGCCACCAGCAGAGTTCAAGGGGAAGAGACCCAGTACTTC

abundance: few
d_gene: NA
v_gene: TRBV7-2
j_gene: TRBJ1-4
CDR3aa: CASSPAGGTWNEKLFF
CDR3nt: TGTGCCAGCAGCCCGGCGGGCGGGACCTGGAATGAAAAACTGTTTTTT

abundance: many
d_gene: NA
v_gene: TRBV7-2
j_gene: TRBJ2-4
CDR3aa: CASSLGGGGNIQYF
CDR3nt: TGTGCCAGCAGCTTAGGTGGAGGGGGAAACATTCAGTACTTC

abundance: NA
d_gene: TRBD1
v_gene: TRBV5-1
j_gene: TRBJ2-5
CDR3aa: CASSLTSGQGDGETQYF
CDR3nt: TGCGCCAGCAGCTTGACCTCTGGACAGGGAGATGGGGAGACCCAGTACTTC

abundance: few
d_gene: TRBD1
v_gene: TRBV4-3
j_gene: TRBJ2-3
CDR3aa: CASSQGHGTGGDTQYF
CDR3nt: TGCGCCAGCAGCCAAGGGCACGGGACAGGGGGAGATACGCAGTATTTT

abundance: few
d_gene: TRBD2
v_gene: TRBV28
j_gene: TRBJ2-4
CDR3aa: CASSLLAGAKNIQYF
CDR3nt: TGTGCCAGCAGTTTACTAGCGGGGGCCAAAAACATTCAGTACTTC

abundance: NA
d_gene: NA
v_gene: TRBV27
j_gene: TRBJ2-1
CDR3aa: CASGGDLRHNEQFF
CDR3nt: TGTGCCAGCGGAGGGGACCTTCGGCACAATGAGCAGTTCTTC

abundance: few
d_gene: NA
v_gene: TRBV20-1
j_gene: TRBJ2-2
CDR3aa: CSARDDGGSTGELFF
CDR3nt: TGCAGTGCTAGAGATGATGGGGGGAGCACCGGGGAGCTGTTTTTT

abundance: NA
d_gene: TRBD2
v_gene: TRBV18
j_gene: TRBJ2-1
CDR3aa: CASSPRTSNEQFF
CDR3nt: TGTGCCAGCTCACCAAGGACTAGCAATGAGCAGTTCTTC

abundance: few
d_gene: TRBD2
v_gene: TRBV12-3/TRBV12-4
j_gene: TRBJ2-5
CDR3aa: CASSSGLSTSGIETQYF
CDR3nt: TGTGCCAGCAGTTCTGGTCTTAGTACTAGCGGGATAGAGACCCAGTACTTC

abundance: NA
d_gene: NA
v_gene: TRBV2
j_gene: TRBJ1-1
CDR3aa: CASTYDSLGTEAFF
CDR3nt: TGTGCCAGCACCTACGACAGCCTGGGCACTGAAGCTTTCTTT

abundance: NA
d_gene: TRBD2
v_gene: TRBV7-2
j_gene: TRBJ2-7
CDR3aa: CASSPFSGSIYEQYF
CDR3nt: TGTGCCAGCAGCCCCTTTAGCGGGAGCATCTACGAGCAGTACTTC

abundance: once
d_gene: NA
v_gene: TRBV7-9
j_gene: TRBJ2-5
CDR3aa: CASSLQGIETQYF
CDR3nt: TGTGCCAGCAGCTTACAGGGGATCGAGACCCAGTACTTC

abundance: NA
d_gene: NA
v_gene: TRBV20-1
j_gene: TRBJ2-3
CDR3aa: CSASLGRGGTDTQYF
CDR3nt: TGCAGTGCTAGTTTGGGAAGGGGGGGGACAGATACGCAGTATTTT

abundance: NA
d_gene: TRBD1
v_gene: TRBV6-1
j_gene: TRBJ2-3
CDR3aa: CASRTYRPGGRGADTQYF
CDR3nt: TGTGCCAGCAGAACCTATCGGCCAGGGGGAAGGGGAGCAGATACGCAGTATTTT

abundance: NA
d_gene: NA
v_gene: TRBV20-1
j_gene: TRBJ2-5
CDR3aa: CSATETVETQYF
CDR3nt: TGCAGTGCTACAGAGACAGTGGAGACCCAGTACTTC

abundance: NA
d_gene: NA
v_gene: TRBV20-1
j_gene: TRBJ2-7
CDR3aa: CSGSLLYDQYF
CDR3nt: TGCAGTGGTAGTCTTTTATACGACCAGTACTTC